The 30 T cell receptor beta chains in this list originate from one sample, sequenced in a study of T-cell reconstitution after alpha-beta-depleted transplantation in children. Preparation of the TCRbeta library used unique molecular identifiers. TCRdb used MiXCR to reprocess the PCR reads, holding one entry per CDR3 protein. The sample has about 540,000 distinct CDR3 sequences, 25% to 30% seen once. The specimen comprised PBMCs, sampled before TCRalphabeta/CD19-depleted stem cell transplant. These TCRs come from a boy less than two years old with Wiskott-Aldrich syndrome, due to receive a stem cell transplant.

V gene TRBV7-2 combines with J gene TRBJ1-2, with 9 nucleotides matching TRBD1. The CDR3 sequence is 15 residues long. The trim removed 4 bases at V and 3 bases at J, leaving 6 bases unmatched. Looked up from germline, CDR1 is SGHTA and CDR2 is FQGNSA. The DNA of the CDR3 is TGTGCCAGCAGCTACGGACAGGGGAGGCACTATGGCTACACCTTC. Translation: CASSYGQGRHYGYTF.

CDR3 nucleotides: TGTGCCAGCAGCCCCGCCGGGACTAGCATCGATACGCAGTATTTT. Translated: CASSPAGTSIDTQYF. V is TRBV9 and J is TRBJ2-3, with 9 positions matching TRBD2. CDR3 size: 15 residues. Per germline, CDR1 SGDLS and CDR2 YYNGEE. Trimming at V came to 4 bases and at J to 6 bases, leaving 9 bases not matched to a gene.

The chain has TRBV7-8 and TRBJ2-3, with 15 positions matching TRBD2. Germline assignment: CDR1 SGHVS and CDR2 FQNEAQ. The CDR3 contains 16 residues. With V trimmed by 3 bases and J by 4 bases, 2 bases remained unmatched. In nucleotides, the CDR3 is TGTGCCAGCAGCTTCCGGACTAGCGGGAGGGCAGATACGCAGTATTTT. Encoded protein: CASSFRTSGRADTQYF.

CDR3 sequence: CATSFRAFYGYTF. The CDR3 bases are TGTGCCACCAGTTTCCGGGCCTTCTATGGCTACACCTTC. This rearrangement joins TRBV24-1 to TRBJ1-2; no reliable D call. Germline loops: CDR1 KGHDR, CDR2 SFDVKD. Deletions cut 6 bases from V and 4 bases from J, with 11 bases between. This CDR3 has 13 residues.

This clonotype was detected only a few times. V is TRBV7-2 and J is TRBJ2-5; D may correspond to TRBD1 or TRBD2 (6 bases each). CDR1 and CDR2 (germline): SGHTA, FQGNSA. The V and J ends lost 2 bases and 6 bases respectively, with 13 bases between them. This CDR3 region has 14 residues. The CDR3 region has the DNA TGTGCCAGCAGCTTAATCGGGGGCGGGAAGACCCAGTACTTC. It is translated as CASSLIGGGKTQYF. Based on the CDR3 plus reference TRBV7-2 and TRBJ2-5, the full variable domain is GAGVSQSPSNKVTEKGKDVELRCDPISGHTALYWYRQSLGQGLEFLIYFQGNSAPDKSGLPSDRFSAERTGGSVSTLTIQRTQQEDSAVYLCASSLIGGGKTQYFGPGTRLLVL.

The gene calls are TRBV18 and TRBJ2-1; D not resolved. Trimming took 1 base from V and 5 from J, leaving 12 bases between them. The germline CDR1 and CDR2 sequences are KGHSH and LQKENI. This CDR3 has 15 amino acids. CDR3: CASSPQVLGHNEQFF. As DNA, the CDR3 is TGTGCCAGCTCACCACAGGTTCTGGGCCACAATGAGCAGTTCTTC.

This chain joins TRBV20-1 and TRBJ2-7; D ambiguous. The CDR3 extends over 13 amino acids. The V end was cut by 2 bases, the J end by 5 bases, with 13 bases between. Germline V gene sequence: CDR1 DFQATT, CDR2 SNEGSKA (reference sequence). The CDR3 nucleotides are TGCAGTGCTAGATGGGGTTCTCGACACGAGCAGTACTTC. Translating it yields CSARWGSRHEQYF.

The gene calls are TRBV6-5 and TRBJ2-7; TRBD2 agrees at 11 bases. The CDR3 loop spans 15 amino acids. Trimming at V came to 6 bases and at J to 7 bases, leaving 11 bases not matched to a gene. The germline V gene encodes CDR1 MNHEY and CDR2 SVGAGI. The CDR3 region is CASSLAGGLLWEQYF. CDR3 DNA sequence: TGTGCCAGCAGCTTAGCGGGAGGGCTCTTATGGGAGCAGTACTTC.

This chain uses TRBV29-1 with TRBJ2-7; TRBD2 agrees at 11 bases. The CDR3 has 15 residues. The V gene end was trimmed by 4 bases and the J gene end by 7 bases; junction bases not matched to a gene: 12. Germline values: CDR1 SQVTM, CDR2 ANQGSEA. The CDR3, as DNA: TGCAGCGTTGGACTAGCGGGAATCAACGTGGGGGAGCAGTACTTC. This codes for CSVGLAGINVGEQYF.

The chain has TRBV20-1 and TRBJ1-5, with 10 bases matching TRBD1. The length of the CDR3 is 16 residues. Germline lookup yields CDR1 DFQATT and CDR2 SNEGSKA (reference sequence). J lost 0 bases, V lost 7 bases, and 9 bases had no gene match. CDR3 residues: CSGRGTGEASNQPQHF. In nucleotides, the CDR3 is TGCAGTGGAAGGGGGACAGGGGAGGCTAGCAATCAGCCCCAGCATTTT.

The J gene is TRBJ1-1, the V gene TRBV21-1. TRBV21-1 is labeled a pseudogene. The CDR3 loop spans 14 amino acids. This CDR3 is CVSSLGPGYTEAFF. The CDR3 region has the DNA TGTGTCAGCAGCTTAGGCCCGGGCTACACTGAAGCTTTCTTT.

This clonotype was seen a handful of times. The rearrangement joins TRBV20-1 to TRBJ1-5, with 10 bases aligning to TRBD1. V shed 2 bases, J shed 3 bases, and the junction held 4 bases outside the gene matches. Germline CDR1 DFQATT, CDR2 SNEGSKA (reference sequence). This CDR3 contains 15 residues. The CDR3 region has the DNA TGCAGTGCTAGACCTGACAGGGGGCCCAATCAGCCCCAGCATTTT. This translates into CSARPDRGPNQPQHF.

This chain connects TRBV20-1 to TRBJ2-3; D may be TRBD2 (6 bases). Per germline, CDR1 DFQATT and CDR2 SNEGSKA (reference sequence). The CDR3 extends over 15 amino acids. Trimming left V 2 bases short and J 2 bases short, with 14 bases between. Here the CDR3 reads CSARLIAGLTDTQYF. In DNA, the CDR3 is TGCAGTGCTAGATTAATCGCGGGGCTCACAGATACGCAGTATTTT.

The V gene is TRBV27, the J gene TRBJ2-5; perhaps TRBD1 as D (6 bases). The length of the CDR3 is 15 residues. Trimming pared 0 bases from V and 4 bases from J, leaving 12 bases between. CDR1 is MNHEY, CDR2 SMNVEV, per germline (reference sequence). CDR3 residues: CASSLSKGQRETQYF. The CDR3 nucleotides read TGTGCCAGCAGTTTATCTAAAGGACAGAGAGAGACCCAGTACTTC.

This clonotype was detected only a few times. The V and J genes are TRBV5-1 and TRBJ2-1; 9 bases map to TRBD2. Germline lookup yields CDR1 SGHRS and CDR2 YFSETQ. CDR3 length: 15 amino acids. V gave up 1 base and J gave up 6 bases; unmatched junction bases: 5. The CDR3 sequence: CASSLSPSGINEQFF. The CDR3 coding sequence is TGCGCCAGCAGCTTGTCGCCTAGCGGGATCAATGAGCAGTTCTTC.

The chain carries TRBV10-3 and TRBJ1-3, with a weak D call TRBD1 (5 bases). The CDR3 contains 16 residues. Germline CDR1 and CDR2: ENHRY and SYGVKD. V was trimmed by 5 bases and J by 4 bases, leaving 18 bases between them. The DNA of the CDR3 is TGTGCCATCAGTAGACTCGGGACCGTGAGGGGAAACACCATATATTTT. Amino acids: CAISRLGTVRGNTIYF.

This clonotype was detected a few times. The chain has TRBV5-4 and TRBJ2-1; 8 bases fit TRBD2. V lost 0 bases to trimming and J lost 0 bases; unmatched junction nucleotides: 5. Germline V gene lookup returns CDR1 SGHNT and CDR2 YYREEE (reference sequence). There are 17 residues in the CDR3. The CDR3 spells CASSLAPAGVSYNEQFF. In DNA form, the CDR3 reads TGTGCCAGCAGCTTGGCCCCAGCGGGAGTCTCCTACAATGAGCAGTTCTTC.

DNA of the CDR3: TGCAGTGCTAGGGCGGTAGCCGGAGATACGCAGTATTTT. Protein sequence: CSARAVAGDTQYF. V gene TRBV20-1 combines with J gene TRBJ2-3, with D unclear. The CDR3 extends over 13 amino acids. Trimming took off 3 bases at V and 5 bases at J, with 12 bases between the two ends. CDR1 is DFQATT, CDR2 SNEGSKA, per germline (reference sequence).

The chain combines TRBV5-1 with TRBJ2-7; 8 nucleotides match TRBD2. The CDR3 spans 16 residues. Trimming removed 4 bases from V and 3 bases from J; junction bases left unmatched: 12. The germline V gene encodes CDR1 SGHRS and CDR2 YFSETQ. The CDR3 spells CASSPGSGSKVYEQYF. In nucleotides, the CDR3 is TGCGCCAGCAGCCCCGGGAGCGGGAGTAAAGTCTACGAGCAGTACTTC. Complete variable domain (other parts from reference TRBV5-1 and TRBJ2-7): KAGVTQTPRYLIKTRGQQVTLSCSPISGHRSVSWYQQTPGQGLQFLFEYFSETQRNKGNFPGRFSGRQFSNSRSEMNVSTLELGDSALYLCASSPGSGSKVYEQYFGPGTRLTVT.

The V gene is TRBV20-1, the J gene TRBJ1-5; perhaps TRBD1 as D (5 bases). From germline, CDR1 is DFQATT and CDR2 SNEGSKA (reference sequence). Trimming stripped 3 bases from V and 3 bases from J, with 12 bases between. The CDR3 is 14 residues long. The CDR3 region has the DNA TGCAGTGCTAGCAGGGTGGGGTTCAATCAGCCCCAGCATTTT. Its protein is CSASRVGFNQPQHF.

V is TRBV11-2 and J is TRBJ2-1, with 9 bases lining up with TRBD1. V lost 5 bases to trimming and J lost 7 bases; unmatched junction nucleotides: 12. Per the germline V gene, CDR1 is SGHAT and CDR2 is FQNNGV. The CDR3 consists of 16 residues. CDR3 nucleotide sequence: TGTGCCAGCAGCCCCACGATTGGGACAGGGAGGAATGAGCAGTTCTTC. Amino acid sequence: CASSPTIGTGRNEQFF.

Only a few counts were recorded for this clonotype. This sequence joins TRBV7-2 and TRBJ2-3; no clear D. Trimming cost V 2 bases and J 2 bases, with 11 bases left between them. The germline CDR1 and CDR2 sequences are SGHTA and FQGNSA. The CDR3 is 15 amino acids. Here the CDR3 reads CASSLRPTVTDTQYF. Written as DNA, the CDR3 is TGTGCCAGCAGCTTACGGCCGACCGTCACAGATACGCAGTATTTT.

J is TRBJ2-7 and V is TRBV20-1; TRBD1 might be the D (6 bases). The CDR3 loop spans 12 amino acids. Germline CDR1 DFQATT, CDR2 SNEGSKA (reference sequence). V was clipped by 4 bases and J by 0 bases, with 7 bases between them. CDR3 in amino acids: CSAMGASYEQYF. The CDR3 region has the DNA TGCAGTGCTATGGGGGCCTCCTACGAGCAGTACTTC.

DNA for the CDR3: TGCGCCAGCAGTCCCGGGGGAGCGGGGACCTACGAGCAGTACTTC. Its protein is CASSPGGAGTYEQYF. The rearrangement joins TRBV5-1 to TRBJ2-7, with 7 bases matching TRBD2. In germline, CDR1 is SGHRS, CDR2 YFSETQ. V dropped 5 bases and J dropped 2; count of bases not matched to a gene: 10. The CDR3 is made up of 15 amino acids.

CDR3 region: CSAGDRAGANVLTF. Written as DNA, the CDR3 is TGCAGTGCTGGGGACAGGGCTGGGGCCAACGTCCTGACTTTC. V usage is TRBV20-1 and J usage is TRBJ2-6, with TRBD1 identical over 9 bases. CDR3 length: 14 residues. With 5 bases clipped from V and 2 bases from J, the junction kept 1 base outside the gene matches. CDR1 is DFQATT and CDR2 is SNEGSKA in the germline V gene (reference sequence).

The CDR3 bases are TGCGCCAGCAGCCAAGAGGGACAGGGGGCGTCAGAGCAGTACTTC. Protein product: CASSQEGQGASEQYF. The chain has TRBV4-1 and TRBJ2-7; TRBD1 matches 12 bases. CDR3 length: 15 amino acids. Losses at the gene ends were 0 bases for V and 7 bases for J; bases not matched to a gene: 4. The V gene's germline CDR1 is MGHRA and CDR2 YSYEKL.

CDR3 DNA sequence: TGTGCCAGCAGATTAGCGGGAGGGCCGTCCAATGAGCAGTTCTTC. Translating it yields CASRLAGGPSNEQFF. The V gene is TRBV5-6, the J gene TRBJ2-1; 11 bases agree with TRBD2. The V and J ends lost 5 bases and 6 bases, in that order; junction bases with no gene match: 7. Germline V gene lookup returns CDR1 SGHDT and CDR2 YYEEEE. The CDR3 runs 15 residues.

This clonotype has a handful of counts. The CDR3 nucleotides are TGCAGTGCTAGGGCCAGGAGGAATGAAAAACTGTTTTTT. Its translation: CSARARRNEKLFF. V and J are TRBV20-1 and TRBJ1-4; D gene ambiguous. Per germline, CDR1 DFQATT and CDR2 SNEGSKA (reference sequence). The V gene lost 3 bases and the J gene lost 5 bases, with 10 bases spanning the gap. The CDR3 totals 13 residues.

V gene TRBV6-5 combines with J gene TRBJ2-1; 12 nucleotides agree with TRBD1. CDR1 and CDR2 (germline): MNHEY, SVGAGI. The CDR3 loop spans 16 amino acids. Trimming took 1 base from V and 7 from J; bases not matched to a gene: 5. The CDR3 reads CASSYWGQGAGNEQFF. The CDR3 nucleotides are TGTGCCAGCAGTTACTGGGGACAGGGGGCCGGGAATGAGCAGTTCTTC.

The rearrangement links TRBV20-1 to TRBJ1-1, with D maybe TRBD1 (5 bases). The CDR3 runs to 11 residues. With 5 bases removed from V and 2 bases from J, the gap between germline ends came to 6 bases. Per germline, CDR1 DFQATT and CDR2 SNEGSKA (reference sequence). The CDR3 DNA follows: TGCAGTGCTCAGGGAAACACTGAAGCTTTCTTT. Protein sequence: CSAQGNTEAFF.